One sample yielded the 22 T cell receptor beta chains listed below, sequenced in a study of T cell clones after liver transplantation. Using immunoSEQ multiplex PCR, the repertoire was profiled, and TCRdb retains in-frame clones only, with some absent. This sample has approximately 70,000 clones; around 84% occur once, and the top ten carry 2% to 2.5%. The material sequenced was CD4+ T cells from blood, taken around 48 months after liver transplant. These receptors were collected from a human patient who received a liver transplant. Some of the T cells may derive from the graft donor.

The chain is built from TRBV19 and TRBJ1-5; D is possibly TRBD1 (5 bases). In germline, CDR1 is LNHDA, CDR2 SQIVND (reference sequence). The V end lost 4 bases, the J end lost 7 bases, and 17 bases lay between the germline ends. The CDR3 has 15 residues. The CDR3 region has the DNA TGTGCCAGTAGTACTAGCGGGACGGGCGGACAGCCCCAGCATTTT. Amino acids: CASSTSGTGGQPQHF.

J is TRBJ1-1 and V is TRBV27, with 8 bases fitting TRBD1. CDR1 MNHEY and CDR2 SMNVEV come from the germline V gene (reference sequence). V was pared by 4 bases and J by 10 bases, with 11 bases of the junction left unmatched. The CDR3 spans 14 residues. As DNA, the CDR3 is TGTGCCAGCAGTTGGGAACGACAGGGGAGGGTAGCTTTCTTT. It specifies CASSWERQGRVAFF.

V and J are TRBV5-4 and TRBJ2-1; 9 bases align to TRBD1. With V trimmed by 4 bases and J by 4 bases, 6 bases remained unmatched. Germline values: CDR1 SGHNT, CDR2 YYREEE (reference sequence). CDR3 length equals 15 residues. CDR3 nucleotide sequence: TGTGCCAGCAGCGTACAGGGGGCGCAGTACAATGAGCAGTTCTTC. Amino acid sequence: CASSVQGAQYNEQFF.

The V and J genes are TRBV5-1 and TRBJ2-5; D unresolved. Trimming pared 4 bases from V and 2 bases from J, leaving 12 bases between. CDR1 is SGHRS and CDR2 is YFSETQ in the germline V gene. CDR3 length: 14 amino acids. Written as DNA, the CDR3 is TGCGCCAGCAGCCCTATTCCAAATCAAGAGACCCAGTACTTC. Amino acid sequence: CASSPIPNQETQYF.

CDR3 sequence reads: CSVARGYYNEQFF. For the CDR3, the DNA is TGCAGCGTTGCGAGAGGGTACTACAATGAGCAGTTCTTC. This sequence joins TRBV29-1 and TRBJ2-1, with D possibly matching TRBD2 (5 bases). The germline V and J ends were trimmed by 4 bases and 3 bases, with 10 bases remaining between them. The CDR3 totals 13 residues. CDR1 and CDR2 from the germline V gene are SQVTM and ANQGSEA.

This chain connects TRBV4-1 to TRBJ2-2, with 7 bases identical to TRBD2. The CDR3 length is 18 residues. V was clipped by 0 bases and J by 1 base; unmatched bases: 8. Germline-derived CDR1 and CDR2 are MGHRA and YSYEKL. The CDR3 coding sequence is TGCGCCAGCAGCCAAGATGGGCACGGCGGGGGGAACACCGGGGAGCTGTTTTTT. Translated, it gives CASSQDGHGGGNTGELFF.

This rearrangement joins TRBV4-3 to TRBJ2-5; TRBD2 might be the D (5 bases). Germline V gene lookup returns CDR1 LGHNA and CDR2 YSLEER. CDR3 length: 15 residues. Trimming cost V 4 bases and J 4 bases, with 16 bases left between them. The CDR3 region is CASSLSAASGETQYF. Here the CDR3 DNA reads TGCGCCAGCAGCCTCTCCGCTGCCAGCGGAGAGACCCAGTACTTC.

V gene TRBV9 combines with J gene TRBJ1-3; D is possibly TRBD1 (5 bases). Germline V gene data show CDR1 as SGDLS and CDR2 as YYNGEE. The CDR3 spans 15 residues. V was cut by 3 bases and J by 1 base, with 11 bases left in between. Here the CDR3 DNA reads TGTGCCAGCAGCGGATCCAGGGTGTCTGGAAACACCATATATTTT. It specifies CASSGSRVSGNTIYF.

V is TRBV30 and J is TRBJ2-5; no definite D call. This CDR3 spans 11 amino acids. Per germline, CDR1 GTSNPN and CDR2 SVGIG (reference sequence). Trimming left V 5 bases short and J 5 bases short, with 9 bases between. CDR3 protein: CAWEEKETQYF. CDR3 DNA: TGTGCCTGGGAGGAGAAGGAGACCCAGTACTTC.

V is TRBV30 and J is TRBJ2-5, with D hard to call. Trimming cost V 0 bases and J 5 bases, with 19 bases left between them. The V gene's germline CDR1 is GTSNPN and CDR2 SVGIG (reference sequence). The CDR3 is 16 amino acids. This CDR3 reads CAWSVLETLSRETQYF. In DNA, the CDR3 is TGTGCCTGGAGTGTATTGGAGACCCTCTCCCGGGAGACCCAGTACTTC.

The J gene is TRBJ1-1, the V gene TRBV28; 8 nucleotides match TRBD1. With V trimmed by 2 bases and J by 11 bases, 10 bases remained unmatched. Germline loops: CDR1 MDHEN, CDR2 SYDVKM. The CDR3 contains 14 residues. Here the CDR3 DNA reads TGTGCCAGCAGTTTACGGGACAGGCAAATGGTGGCTTTCTTT. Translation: CASSLRDRQMVAFF.

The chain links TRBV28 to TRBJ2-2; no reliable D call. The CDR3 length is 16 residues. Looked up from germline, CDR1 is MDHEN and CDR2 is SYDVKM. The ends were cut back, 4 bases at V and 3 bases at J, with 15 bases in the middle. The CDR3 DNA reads TGTGCCAGCAGTTCTAATGGGATCGGGCACACCGGGGAGCTGTTTTTT. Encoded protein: CASSSNGIGHTGELFF.

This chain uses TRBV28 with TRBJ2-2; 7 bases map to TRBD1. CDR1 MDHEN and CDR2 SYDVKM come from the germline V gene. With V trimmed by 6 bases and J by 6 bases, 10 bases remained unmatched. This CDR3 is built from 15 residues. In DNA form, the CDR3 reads TGTGCCAGCAGCTCTGATGGCAGGGGGTCCGGGGAGCTGTTTTTT. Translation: CASSSDGRGSGELFF.

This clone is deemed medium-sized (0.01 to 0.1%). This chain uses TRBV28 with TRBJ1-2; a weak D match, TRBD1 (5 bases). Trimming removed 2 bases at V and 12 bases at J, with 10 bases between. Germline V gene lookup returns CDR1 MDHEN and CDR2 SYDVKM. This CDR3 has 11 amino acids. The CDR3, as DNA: TGTGCCAGCAGTTTACGGACGGGACACACCTTC. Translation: CASSLRTGHTF.

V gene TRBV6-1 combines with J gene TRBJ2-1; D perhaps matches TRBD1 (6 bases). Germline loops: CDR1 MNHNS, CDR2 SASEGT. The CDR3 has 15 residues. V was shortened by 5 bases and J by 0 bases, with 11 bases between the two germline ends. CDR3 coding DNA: TGTGCCAGCAGTACCCAGACAGGCTCCTACAATGAGCAGTTCTTC. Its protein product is CASSTQTGSYNEQFF.

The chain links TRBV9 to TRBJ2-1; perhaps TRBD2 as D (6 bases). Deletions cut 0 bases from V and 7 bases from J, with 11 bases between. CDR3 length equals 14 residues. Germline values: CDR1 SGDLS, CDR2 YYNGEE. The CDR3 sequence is CASSVGQGGNEQFF. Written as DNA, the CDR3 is TGTGCCAGCAGCGTAGGCCAGGGAGGTAATGAGCAGTTCTTC.

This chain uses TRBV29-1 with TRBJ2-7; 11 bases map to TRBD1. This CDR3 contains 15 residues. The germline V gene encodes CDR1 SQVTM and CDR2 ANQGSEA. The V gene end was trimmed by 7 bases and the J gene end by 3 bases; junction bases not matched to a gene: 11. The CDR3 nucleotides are TGCAGCGCCATGGACAGGGGGCCCCCCAACTACGAGCAGTACTTC. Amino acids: CSAMDRGPPNYEQYF.

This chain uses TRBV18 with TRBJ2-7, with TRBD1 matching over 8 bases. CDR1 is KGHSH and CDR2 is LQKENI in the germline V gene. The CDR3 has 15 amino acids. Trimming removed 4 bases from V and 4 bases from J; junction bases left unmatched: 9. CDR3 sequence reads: CASSRAGTGGYEQYF. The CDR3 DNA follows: TGTGCCAGCTCACGAGCCGGAACAGGGGGTTACGAGCAGTACTTC.

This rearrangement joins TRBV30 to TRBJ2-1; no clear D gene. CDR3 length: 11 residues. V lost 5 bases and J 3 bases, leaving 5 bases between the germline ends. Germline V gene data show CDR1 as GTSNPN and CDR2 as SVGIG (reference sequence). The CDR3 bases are TGTGCCTGGTCCCGCTACAATGAGCAGTTCTTC. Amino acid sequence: CAWSRYNEQFF.

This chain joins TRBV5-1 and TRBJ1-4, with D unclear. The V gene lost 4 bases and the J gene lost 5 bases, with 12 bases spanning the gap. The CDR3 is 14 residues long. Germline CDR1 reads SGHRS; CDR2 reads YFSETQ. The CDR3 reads CASSEAPTNEKLFF. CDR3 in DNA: TGCGCCAGCAGCGAGGCCCCTACGAATGAAAAACTGTTTTTT. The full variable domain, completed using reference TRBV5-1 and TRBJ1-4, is KAGVTQTPRYLIKTRGQQVTLSCSPISGHRSVSWYQQTPGQGLQFLFEYFSETQRNKGNFPGRFSGRQFSNSRSEMNVSTLELGDSALYLCASSEAPTNEKLFFGSGTQLSVL.

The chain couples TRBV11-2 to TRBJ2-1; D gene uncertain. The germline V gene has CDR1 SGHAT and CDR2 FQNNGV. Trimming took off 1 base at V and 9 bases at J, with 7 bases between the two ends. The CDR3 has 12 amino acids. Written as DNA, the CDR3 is TGTGCCAGCAGCTTAGTACTTGTTGAGCAGTTCTTC. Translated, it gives CASSLVLVEQFF.

The CDR3 reads CASSGSSLAGVGETQYF. The CDR3 DNA sequence: TGTGCCAGCAGCGGGTCCTCACTAGCGGGAGTAGGGGAGACCCAGTACTTC. The chain recombines TRBV5-6 with TRBJ2-5; 11 bases agree with TRBD2. Germline V CDR1 and CDR2: SGHDT, YYEEEE. The CDR3 length is 17 residues. The junction had 13 bases not matched to a gene; V was cut back by 4 bases and J by 5 bases.